This record looks at one TCR beta chain sequence and its context. TCRdb used MiXCR to reprocess the 5' RACE reads, holding one entry per CDR3 protein. Of around 200,000 distinct CDR3 sequences in the sample, more than 9% were seen once. This record belongs to a study of T-cell memory formation after mild COVID-19. Germline V CDR1 and CDR2: DFQATT, SNEGSKA (reference sequence). V trimming: 5 bases; J trimming: 1 base; junction bases outside the gene matches: 18. The CDR3 is made up of 19 amino acids. Sequencing input: PBMCs or a T cell subset sorted from them (not recorded which). The rearrangement joins TRBV20-1 to TRBJ2-3; TRBD2 aligns across 10 bases. The clonotype comes from a man younger than 35 who had mild COVID-19 (a few samples of this study predate the infection). Cell type and time point are not known. CDR3 sequence reads: CSAVPRAGGPRFGTDTQYF. Here the CDR3 DNA reads TGCAGTGCTGTGCCGCGAGCGGGGGGGCCAAGGTTCGGCACAGATACGCAGTATTTT.